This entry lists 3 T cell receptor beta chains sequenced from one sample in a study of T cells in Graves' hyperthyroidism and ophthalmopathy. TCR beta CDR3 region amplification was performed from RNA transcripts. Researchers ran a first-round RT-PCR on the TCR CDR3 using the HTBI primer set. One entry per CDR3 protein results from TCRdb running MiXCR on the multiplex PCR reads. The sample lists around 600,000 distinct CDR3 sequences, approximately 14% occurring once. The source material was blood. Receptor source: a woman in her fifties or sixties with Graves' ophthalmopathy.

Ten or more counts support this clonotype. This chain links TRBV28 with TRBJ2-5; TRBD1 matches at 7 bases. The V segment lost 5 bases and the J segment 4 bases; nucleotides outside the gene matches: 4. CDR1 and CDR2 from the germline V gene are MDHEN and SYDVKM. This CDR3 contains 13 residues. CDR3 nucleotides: TGTGCCAGCAGTCGGACAGGAATAGAGACCCAGTACTTC. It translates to CASSRTGIETQYF.

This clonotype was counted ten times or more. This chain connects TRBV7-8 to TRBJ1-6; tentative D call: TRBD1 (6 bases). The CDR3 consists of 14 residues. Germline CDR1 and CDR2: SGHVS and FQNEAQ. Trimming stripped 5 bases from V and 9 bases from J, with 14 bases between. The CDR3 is CASSPARTVSPLHF. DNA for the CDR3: TGTGCCAGCAGCCCTGCGCGGACAGTTTCACCCCTCCACTTT.

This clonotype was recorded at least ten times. CDR3 sequence (DNA): TGTGCCAGCAGCGCCTTCACTGTAATCTCCACAGATACGCAGTATTTT. Its translation is CASSAFTVISTDTQYF. V gene TRBV7-2 combines with J gene TRBJ2-3; D gene ambiguous. CDR1 is SGHTA, CDR2 FQGNSA, per germline. CDR3 size: 16 residues. V lost 5 bases to trimming and J lost 2 bases, with 17 bases between them. Combining the CDR3 with reference TRBV7-2 and TRBJ2-3 gives the whole variable domain GAGVSQSPSNKVTEKGKDVELRCDPISGHTALYWYRQSLGQGLEFLIYFQGNSAPDKSGLPSDRFSAERTGGSVSTLTIQRTQQEDSAVYLCASSAFTVISTDTQYFGPGTRLTVL.